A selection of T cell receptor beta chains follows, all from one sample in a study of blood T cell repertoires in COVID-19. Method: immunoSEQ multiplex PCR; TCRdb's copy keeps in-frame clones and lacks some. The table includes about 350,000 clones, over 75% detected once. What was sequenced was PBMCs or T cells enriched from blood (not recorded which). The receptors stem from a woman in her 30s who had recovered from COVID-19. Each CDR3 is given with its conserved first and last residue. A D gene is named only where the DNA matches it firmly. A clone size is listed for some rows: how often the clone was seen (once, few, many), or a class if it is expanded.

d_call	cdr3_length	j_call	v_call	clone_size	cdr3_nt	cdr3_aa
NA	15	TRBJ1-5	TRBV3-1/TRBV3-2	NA	TGTGCCAGCAGCCCCCCAGGGGATAGCAATCAGCCCCAGCATTTT	CASSPPGDSNQPQHF
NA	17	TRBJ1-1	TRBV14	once	TGTGCCAGCAGCGACCGACAGGTTCTATTGGGGGACACTGAAGCTTTCTTT	CASSDRQVLLGDTEAFF
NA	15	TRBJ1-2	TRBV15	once	TGTGCCACCAGCAGAGATCAGCGGACCCTCTATGGCTACACCTTC	CATSRDQRTLYGYTF
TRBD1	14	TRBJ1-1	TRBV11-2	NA	TGTGCCAGCAGCTTCCAGGGGGCGAGCACTGAAGCTTTCTTT	CASSFQGASTEAFF
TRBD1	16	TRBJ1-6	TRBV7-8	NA	TGTGCCAGCAGCCTACAGGGGTTCTCCTATAATTCACCCCTCCACTTT	CASSLQGFSYNSPLHF
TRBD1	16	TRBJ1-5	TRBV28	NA	TGTGCCAGCAGTCCCCCCCCTGACAGGGACAATCAGCCCCAGCATTTT	CASSPPPDRDNQPQHF
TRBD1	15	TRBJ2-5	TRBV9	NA	TGTGCCAGCAGCGTAGGGGGACAGGGGCAAGAGACCCAGTACTTC	CASSVGGQGQETQYF
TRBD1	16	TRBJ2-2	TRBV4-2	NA	TGTGCCAGCAGCCCGGGCGGGACAGGGGGAGTCGGGGAGCTGTTTTTT	CASSPGGTGGVGELFF
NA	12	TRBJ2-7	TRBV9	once	TGTGCCAGCAGCGCCGACACGGACGAGCAGTACTTC	CASSADTDEQYF
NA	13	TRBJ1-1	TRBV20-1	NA	TGCAGTGCTAGTAAATTATCTGCGACTGAAGCTTTCTTT	CSASKLSATEAFF
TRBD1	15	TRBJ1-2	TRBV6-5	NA	TGTGCCAGCAGTCCCCAAGGGGACAGGGGGAATGGCTACACCTTC	CASSPQGDRGNGYTF
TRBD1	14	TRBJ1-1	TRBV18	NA	TGTGCCAGCTCATCGCCGGGACAGGGTACTGAAGCTTTCTTT	CASSSPGQGTEAFF
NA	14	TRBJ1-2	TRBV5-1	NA	TGCGCCAGCAGCTTATCCTCCCGGAGCTATGGCTACACCTTC	CASSLSSRSYGYTF
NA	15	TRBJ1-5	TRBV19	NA	TGTGCCAGTAGCAGGCAGGGTCAGGGCAATCAGCCCCAGCATTTT	CASSRQGQGNQPQHF
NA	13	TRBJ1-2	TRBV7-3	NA	TGTGCCAGCAGCCCGAGCCCAGGCAATGGCTACACCTTC	CASSPSPGNGYTF
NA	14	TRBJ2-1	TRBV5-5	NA	TGTGCCAGCAGCTTTAGCGGAAGGGGCTTTGAGCAGTTCTTC	CASSFSGRGFEQFF
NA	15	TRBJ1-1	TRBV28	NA	TGTGCCAGCACCTTTTCCGGCGGGCCCCACACTGAAGCTTTCTTT	CASTFSGGPHTEAFF
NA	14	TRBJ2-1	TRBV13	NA	TGTGCCAGCAGCCTCTCCTCGGGCTACAATGAGCAGTTCTTC	CASSLSSGYNEQFF
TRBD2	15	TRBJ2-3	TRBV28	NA	TGTGCCAGCTCAACGGGGGGGACTAGCACAGATACGCAGTATTTT	CASSTGGTSTDTQYF
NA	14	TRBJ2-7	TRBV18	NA	TGTGCCAGCTCAACGTCGCAGGGCCCCTACGAGCAGTACTTC	CASSTSQGPYEQYF
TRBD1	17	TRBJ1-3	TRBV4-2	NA	TGTGCCAGCAGCCACACGGTGGGGGACAGGTCGCTGAACACCATATATTTT	CASSHTVGDRSLNTIYF
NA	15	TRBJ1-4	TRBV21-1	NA	TGTGCCAGCAGCCCCCGGGGAGATTCTAATGAAAAACTGTTTTTT	CASSPRGDSNEKLFF
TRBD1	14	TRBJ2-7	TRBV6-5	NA	TGTGCCACTTCGAGGGGGCGTTTCGGATACGAGCAGTACTTC	CATSRGRFGYEQYF
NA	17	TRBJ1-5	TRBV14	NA	TGTGCCAGCAGCCAAGCAGACAGGCAAAAGTGGTGTCAGCCCCAGCATTTT	CASSQADRQKWCQPQHF
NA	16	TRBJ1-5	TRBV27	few	TGTGCCAGCAGTTACGGGCCCCCAGGGAGCAATCAGCCCCAGCATTTT	CASSYGPPGSNQPQHF
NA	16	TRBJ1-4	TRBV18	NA	TGTGCCAGCTCACCCCCGTCTGTAACAACTAATGAAAAACTGTTTTTT	CASSPPSVTTNEKLFF
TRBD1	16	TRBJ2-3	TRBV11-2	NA	TGTGCCAGCAGCTTCCTCACAGGGGAGTTCCCAGATACGCAGTATTTT	CASSFLTGEFPDTQYF
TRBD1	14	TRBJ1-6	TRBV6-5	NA	TGTGCCAGCCGGGACAGGACCTATAATTCACCCCTCCACTTT	CASRDRTYNSPLHF
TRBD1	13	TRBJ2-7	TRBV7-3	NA	TGTGCCAGCAGCAAAGACAGGGGCTACGAGCAGTACTTC	CASSKDRGYEQYF
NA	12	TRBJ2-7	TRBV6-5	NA	TGTGCCAGCAGTTACTCACAGGGCGAGCAGTACTTC	CASSYSQGEQYF
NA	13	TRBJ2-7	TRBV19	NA	TGTGCCAGTAGTATAGGGGCTCGTTACGAGCAGTACTTC	CASSIGARYEQYF
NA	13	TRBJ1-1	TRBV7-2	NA	TGTGCCAGCAGCGCGATTTTGAACACTGAAGCTTTCTTT	CASSAILNTEAFF
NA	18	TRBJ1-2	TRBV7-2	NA	TGTGCCAGCAGCTTGTTGAATAGGGCAGGGTCGATCTCGGGTGGCTACACCTTC	CASSLLNRAGSISGGYTF
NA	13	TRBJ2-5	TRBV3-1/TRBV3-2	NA	TGTGCCAGCAGCCAAGGTGGGGCAGAGACCCAGTACTTC	CASSQGGAETQYF
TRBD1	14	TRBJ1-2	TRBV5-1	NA	TGCGCCAGCACCGGGGACAGTTCTAACTATGGCTACACCTTC	CASTGDSSNYGYTF
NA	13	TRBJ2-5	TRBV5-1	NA	TGCGCCAGCAGCTCGACACCGCTGGAGACCCAGTACTTC	CASSSTPLETQYF
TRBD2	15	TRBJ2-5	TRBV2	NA	TGTGCCAGCAGTTCAACTAGCGGGGGGGCGGAGACCCAGTACTTC	CASSSTSGGAETQYF
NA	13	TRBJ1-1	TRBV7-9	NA	TGTGCCAGCAGCTTCGGACAGATAGCTGAAGCTTTCTTT	CASSFGQIAEAFF
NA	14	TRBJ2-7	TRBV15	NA	TGTGCCACCAGCAGAGATGCCGGTCCCTACGAGCAGTACTTC	CATSRDAGPYEQYF